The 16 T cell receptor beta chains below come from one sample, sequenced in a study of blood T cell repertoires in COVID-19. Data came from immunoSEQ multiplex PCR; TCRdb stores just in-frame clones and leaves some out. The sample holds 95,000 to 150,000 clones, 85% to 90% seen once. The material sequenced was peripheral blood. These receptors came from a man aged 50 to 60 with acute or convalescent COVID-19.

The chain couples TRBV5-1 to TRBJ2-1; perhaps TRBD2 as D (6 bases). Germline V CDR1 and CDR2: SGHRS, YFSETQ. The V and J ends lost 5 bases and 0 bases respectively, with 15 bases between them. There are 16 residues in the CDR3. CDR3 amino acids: CASSRGGGNSYNEQFF. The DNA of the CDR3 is TGCGCCAGCAGTCGGGGAGGCGGGAACTCCTACAATGAGCAGTTCTTC.

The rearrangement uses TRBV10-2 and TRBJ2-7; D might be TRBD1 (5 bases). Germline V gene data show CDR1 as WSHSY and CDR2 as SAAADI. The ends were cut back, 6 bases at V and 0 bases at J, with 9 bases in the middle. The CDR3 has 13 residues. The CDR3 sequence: CASRGRDSYEQYF. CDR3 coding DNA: TGCGCCAGCAGGGGCAGGGACTCCTACGAGCAGTACTTC.

The CDR3 reads CASSYDSPEKLFF. CDR3 coding DNA: TGTGCCAGCAGTTATGACAGCCCTGAAAAACTGTTTTTT. This sequence joins TRBV6-6 and TRBJ1-4; TRBD1 might be the D (5 bases). This CDR3 is built from 13 residues. Germline-derived CDR1 and CDR2 are MNHNY and SVGAGI (reference sequence). V lost 3 bases and J 7 bases, leaving 9 bases between the germline ends.

The chain's CDR3 is CASSKGYGTGSKYEQYF. DNA for the CDR3: TGTGCCAGCAGCAAAGGGTACGGTACAGGGTCAAAGTACGAGCAGTACTTC. The rearrangement uses TRBV21-1 and TRBJ2-7; TRBD1, the table's D call, lacks a check against the DNA. TRBV21-1 is a pseudogene. The CDR3 is 17 residues long.

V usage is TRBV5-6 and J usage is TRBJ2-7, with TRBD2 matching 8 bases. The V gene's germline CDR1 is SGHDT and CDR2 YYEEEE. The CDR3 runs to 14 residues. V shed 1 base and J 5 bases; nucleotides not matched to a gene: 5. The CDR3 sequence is CASSLSGGRHEQYF. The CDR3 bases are TGTGCCAGCAGCTTGAGCGGGGGCAGACACGAGCAGTACTTC.

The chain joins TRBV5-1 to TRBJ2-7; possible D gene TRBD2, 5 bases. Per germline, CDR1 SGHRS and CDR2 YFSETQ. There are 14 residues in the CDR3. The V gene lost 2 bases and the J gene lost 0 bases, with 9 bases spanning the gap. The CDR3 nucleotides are TGCGCCAGCAGCTTCGGACGGGACTCCTACGAGCAGTACTTC. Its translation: CASSFGRDSYEQYF.

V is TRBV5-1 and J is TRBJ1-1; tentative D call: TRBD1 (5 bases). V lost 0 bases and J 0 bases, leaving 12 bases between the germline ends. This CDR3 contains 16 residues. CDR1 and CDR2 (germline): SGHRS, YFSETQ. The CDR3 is CASSLGQTLLNTEAFF. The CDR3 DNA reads TGCGCCAGCAGCTTGGGACAGACCCTTTTGAACACTGAAGCTTTCTTT.

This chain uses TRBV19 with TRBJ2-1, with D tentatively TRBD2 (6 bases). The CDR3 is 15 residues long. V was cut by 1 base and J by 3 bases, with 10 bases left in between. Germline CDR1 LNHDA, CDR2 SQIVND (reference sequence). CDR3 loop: CASSIGRLGYNEQFF. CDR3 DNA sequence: TGTGCCAGTAGTATAGGGAGACTAGGCTACAATGAGCAGTTCTTC.

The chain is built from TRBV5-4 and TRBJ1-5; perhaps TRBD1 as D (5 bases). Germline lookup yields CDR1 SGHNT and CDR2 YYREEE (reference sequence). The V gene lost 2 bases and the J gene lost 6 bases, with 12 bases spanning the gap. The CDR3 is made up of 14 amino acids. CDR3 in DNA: TGTGCCAGCAGCTTTCGGGGGTCCGGTCAGCCCCAGCATTTT. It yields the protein CASSFRGSGQPQHF.

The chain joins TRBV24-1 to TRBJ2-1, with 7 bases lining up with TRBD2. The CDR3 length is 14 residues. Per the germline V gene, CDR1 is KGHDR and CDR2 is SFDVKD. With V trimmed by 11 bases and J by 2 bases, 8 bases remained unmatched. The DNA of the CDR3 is TGTGCCAGCGGGGGATCTGGGCCCTACAATGAGCAGTTCTTC. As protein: CASGGSGPYNEQFF.

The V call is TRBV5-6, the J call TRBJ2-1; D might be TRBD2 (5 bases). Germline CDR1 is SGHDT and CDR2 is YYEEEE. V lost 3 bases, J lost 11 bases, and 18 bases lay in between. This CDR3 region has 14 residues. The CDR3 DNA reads TGTGCCAGCAGCTCCGACTTAGCGTTGGGAAAGCAGTTCTTC. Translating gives CASSSDLALGKQFF.

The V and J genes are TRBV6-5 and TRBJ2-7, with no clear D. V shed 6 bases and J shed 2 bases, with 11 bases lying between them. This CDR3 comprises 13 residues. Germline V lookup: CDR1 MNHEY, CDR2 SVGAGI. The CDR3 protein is CASRARIPYEQYF. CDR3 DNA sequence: TGTGCCAGCAGGGCCCGCATTCCCTACGAGCAGTACTTC.

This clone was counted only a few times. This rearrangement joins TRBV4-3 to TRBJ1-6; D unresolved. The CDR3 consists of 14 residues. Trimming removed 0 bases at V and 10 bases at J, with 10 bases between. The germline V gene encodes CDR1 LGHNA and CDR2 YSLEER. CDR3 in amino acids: CASSQDQEGSPLHF. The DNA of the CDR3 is TGCGCCAGCAGCCAAGACCAGGAAGGCTCACCCCTCCACTTT.

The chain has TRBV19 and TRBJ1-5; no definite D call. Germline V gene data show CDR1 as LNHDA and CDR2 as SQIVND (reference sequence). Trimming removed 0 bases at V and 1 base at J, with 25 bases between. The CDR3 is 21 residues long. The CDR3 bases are TGTGCCAGTAGTATAGAAAAATTTGAGGCTTATCCGCCAAGAAGCAATCAGCCCCAGCATTTT. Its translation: CASSIEKFEAYPPRSNQPQHF.

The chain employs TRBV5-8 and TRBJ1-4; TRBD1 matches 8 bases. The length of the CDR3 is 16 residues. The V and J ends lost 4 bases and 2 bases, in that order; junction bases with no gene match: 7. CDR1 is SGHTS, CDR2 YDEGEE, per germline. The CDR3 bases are TGTGCCAGCAGCGCAGGACAGGGTCCCACTAATGAAAAACTGTTTTTT. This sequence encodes CASSAGQGPTNEKLFF.

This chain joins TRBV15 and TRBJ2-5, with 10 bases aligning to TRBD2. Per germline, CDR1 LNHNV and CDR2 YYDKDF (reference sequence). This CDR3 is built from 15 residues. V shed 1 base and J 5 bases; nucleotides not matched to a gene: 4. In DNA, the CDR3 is TGTGCCACCAGCAGAGGAGCGGGAGGGCGGGAGACCCAGTACTTC. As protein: CATSRGAGGRETQYF.